This entry describes one T cell receptor beta chain. Its recognized antigen is unknown. No qualities accompany the bases; no much larger clone lies one base away. Read against the paper, the sample's treatment or condition label means: live attenuated yellow fever vaccine strain. At each blood-draw timepoint, two biological replicates of bulk PBMCs were obtained. A standard Ficoll-Paque protocol was used to isolate PBMCs from peripheral blood. TriZol was used to extract RNA from bulk PBMCs, from CD4 and CD8 fractions, and from dextramer-positive and dextramer-negative fractions. TCR cDNA was synthesized by 5'RACE template switching, through which a universal primer site and unique molecular identifiers were introduced. Priming for cDNA synthesis came from both the TCR alpha and TCR beta constant segments. Two PCR steps were used to amplify libraries, with sample barcodes and sequencing adapters being added in the second step. Sequencing of the libraries was done on either Illumina HiSeq 2500 (2x100 bp) or NovaSeq (2x150 bp). For the original study's pipeline: Demultiplexing of reads and collapsing into UMI consensus sequences were performed with MIGEC, and V(D)J alignment was carried out with MiXCR. Vaccine-responding clonotypes were identified with edgeR using replicate PBMC samples, with FDR below 0.01 and a log2 fold change above 5 up to day 15 being required. CD4 or CD8 identity was assigned to each bulk clonotype according to whether the clonotype was present at higher abundance in the sequenced CD4 repertoire or the sequenced CD8 repertoire. TCRdb ran its own pipeline on the public reads, namely fastp trimming at Q25 and MiXCR clone calling, and kept in-frame beta chains. Rows with one shared CDR3 protein collapse into an entry with the most common genes and DNA. These V and J calls rely on TCRdb rather than the paper's analysis. The sample records some 390,000 distinct CDR3 sequences, around 6.4% of which are singletons. Of the sample, approximately 15% is held by the ten largest clones.

CDR1 and CDR2 (ENHRY, SYGVKD) derive from the germline V gene. V ends up 6 bases short and J 4 bases short, with an unmatched junction base count of 3. The cysteine opens and the phenylalanine closes a CDR3 of 15 amino acids. Of the read, only the CDR3 DNA is kept; its 45 bases are in frame from base 1. The data were obtained in a study of T cells after yellow fever vaccination (dated by TCRdb to between 2017 and 2020). As for the study more broadly: Libraries from fractions with low cell numbers were prepared with the SMART-Seq v4 Ultra Low Input RNA kit. Blood was collected at multiple timepoints before and after primary and secondary immunization, and bulk PBMC replicates and cell subsets were isolated. To follow T-cell clones before and after both primary and booster YFV17D yellow fever vaccination, bulk TCR alpha and beta repertoires underwent longitudinal sequencing. The cohort comprised two healthy male donors, one aged 18 to 30 and one aged 30 to 40 years. The research as a whole found: The secondary T-cell response was found to be weaker but faster than the primary response, with a peak reached on day 5 rather than on day 15. After the booster, most clones that had expanded after primary vaccination were detected again (nearly 97% of CD4 and about 88% of CD8), suggesting broad maintenance of memory. Because the study included only two donors, the extent to which the findings can be generalized is limited. A small share of clonotypes occurred in both CD4 and CD8 compartments, likely arising from convergent recombination. Computational filtering was required because FACS-sorted repertoires could contain abundant contaminating clonotypes from the bulk population.

This receptor was taken from a man younger than 40 who received the YFV17D yellow fever vaccine. The chain is assembled from TRBV10-3 and TRBJ2-1; the junction holds 13 bases that match TRBD2. The material sequenced was PBMCs, taken 5 days after the yellow fever booster vaccination. The CDR3 amino acid sequence is: CAISGGLAGYNEQFF. The nucleotide sequence is TGTGCCATCAGCGGGGGACTAGCGGGGTACAATGAGCAGTTCTTC.